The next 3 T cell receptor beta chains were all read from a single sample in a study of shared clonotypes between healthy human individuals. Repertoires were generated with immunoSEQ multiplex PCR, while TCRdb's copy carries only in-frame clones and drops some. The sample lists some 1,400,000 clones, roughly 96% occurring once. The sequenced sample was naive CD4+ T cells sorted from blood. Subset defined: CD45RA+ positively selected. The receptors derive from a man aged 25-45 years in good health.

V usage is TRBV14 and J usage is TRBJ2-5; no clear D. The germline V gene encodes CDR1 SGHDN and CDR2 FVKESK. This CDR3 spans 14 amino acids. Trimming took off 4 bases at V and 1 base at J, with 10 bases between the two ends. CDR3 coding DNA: TGTGCCAGCAGCCGGGTTGGCAGCCAAGAGACCCAGTACTTC. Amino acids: CASSRVGSQETQYF.

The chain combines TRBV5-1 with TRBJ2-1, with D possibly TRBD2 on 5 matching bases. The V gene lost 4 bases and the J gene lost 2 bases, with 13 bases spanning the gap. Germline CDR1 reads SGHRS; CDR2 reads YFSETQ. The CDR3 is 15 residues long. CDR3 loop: CASSESGKTYNEQFF. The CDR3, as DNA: TGCGCCAGCAGCGAAAGCGGTAAAACCTACAATGAGCAGTTCTTC.

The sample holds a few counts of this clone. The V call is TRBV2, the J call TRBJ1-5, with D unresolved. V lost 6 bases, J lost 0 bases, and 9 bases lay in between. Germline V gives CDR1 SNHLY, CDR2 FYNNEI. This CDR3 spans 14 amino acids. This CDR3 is CASSLDGSNQPQHF. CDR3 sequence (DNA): TGTGCCAGCAGCTTGGACGGTAGCAATCAGCCCCAGCATTTT. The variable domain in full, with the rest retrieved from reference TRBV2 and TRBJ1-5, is EPEVTQTPSHQVTQMGQEVILRCVPISNHLYFYWYRQILGQKVEFLVSFYNNEISEKSEIFDDQFSVERPDGSNFTLKIRSTKLEDSAMYFCASSLDGSNQPQHFGDGTRLSIL.